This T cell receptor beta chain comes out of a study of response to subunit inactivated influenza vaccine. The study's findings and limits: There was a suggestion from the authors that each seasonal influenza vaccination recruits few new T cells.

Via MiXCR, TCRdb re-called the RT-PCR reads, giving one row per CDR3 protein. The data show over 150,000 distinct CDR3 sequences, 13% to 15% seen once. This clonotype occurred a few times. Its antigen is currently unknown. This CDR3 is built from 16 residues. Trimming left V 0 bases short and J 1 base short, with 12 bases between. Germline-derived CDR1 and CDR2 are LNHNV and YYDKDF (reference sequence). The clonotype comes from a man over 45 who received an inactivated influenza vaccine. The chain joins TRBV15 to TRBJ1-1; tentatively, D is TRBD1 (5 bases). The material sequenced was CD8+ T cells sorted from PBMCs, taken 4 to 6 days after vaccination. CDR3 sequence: CATSRDPQGWNTEAFF. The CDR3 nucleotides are TGTGCCACCAGCAGAGATCCCCAGGGATGGAACACTGAAGCTTTCTTT.